This entry is about one TCR beta chain. The sample originates from a study of blood T cell repertoires in COVID-19. The CDR3 consists of 12 residues. V gave up 2 bases and J gave up 7 bases, with 8 bases separating them. Germline lookup yields CDR1 ENHRY and CDR2 SYGVKD. Data came from immunoSEQ multiplex PCR; TCRdb stores just in-frame clones and leaves some out. The repertoire includes roughly 60,000 clones, about 80% of them detected once, and about 3.2% sits in the top ten. Sequenced input: peripheral blood. The chain couples TRBV10-3 to TRBJ1-2, with D perhaps matching TRBD1 (5 bases). The origin of this receptor is a man in his fifties or sixties with acute or convalescent COVID-19. CDR3: CAISEGHPGYTF. Here the CDR3 DNA reads TGTGCCATCAGTGAGGGACATCCTGGCTACACCTTC.